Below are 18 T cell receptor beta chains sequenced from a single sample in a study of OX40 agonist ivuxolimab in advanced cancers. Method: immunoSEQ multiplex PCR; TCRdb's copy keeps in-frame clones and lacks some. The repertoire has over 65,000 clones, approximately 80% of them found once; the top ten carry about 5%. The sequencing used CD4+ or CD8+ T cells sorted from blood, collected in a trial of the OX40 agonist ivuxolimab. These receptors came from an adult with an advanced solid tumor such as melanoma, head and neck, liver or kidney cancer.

CDR3: CASSPAVVRGNYGYTF. The CDR3 nucleotides are TGCGCCAGCAGCCCCGCCGTGGTCAGGGGCAACTATGGCTACACCTTC. This chain joins TRBV4-3 and TRBJ1-2, with D maybe TRBD1 (6 bases). Between the trimmed V and J ends, which lost 4 bases and 2 bases, there was a span of 17 bases. CDR1 is LGHNA, CDR2 YSLEER, per germline. There are 16 residues in the CDR3.

This CDR3 is CASSPRDPGLGVHGYTF. CDR3 DNA sequence: TGTGCCAGCTCTCCTCGGGACCCCGGATTGGGGGTGCATGGCTACACCTTC. The gene calls are TRBV18 and TRBJ1-2, with D possibly TRBD1 on 5 matching bases. The V and J ends lost 6 bases and 6 bases respectively, with 26 bases between them. The CDR3 spans 17 residues. The germline V gene encodes CDR1 KGHSH and CDR2 LQKENI.

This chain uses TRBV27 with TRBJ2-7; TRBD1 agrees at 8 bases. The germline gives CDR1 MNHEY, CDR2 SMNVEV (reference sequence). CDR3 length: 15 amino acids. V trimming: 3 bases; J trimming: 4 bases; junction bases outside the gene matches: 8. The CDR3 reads CASSFSGQAIYEQYF. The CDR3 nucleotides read TGTGCCAGCAGTTTTTCGGGACAGGCAATATACGAGCAGTACTTC.

The chain's CDR3 is CASRGRIQETQYF. As DNA, the CDR3 is TGTGCCAGCAGAGGCAGGATACAAGAGACCCAGTACTTC. The V and J genes are TRBV2 and TRBJ2-5; no clear D. CDR3 length: 13 amino acids. In germline, CDR1 is SNHLY, CDR2 FYNNEI. Trimming shortened V by 6 bases and J by 2 bases, and 10 bases separated the two germline ends. The full variable domain, completed using reference TRBV2 and TRBJ2-5, is EPEVTQTPSHQVTQMGQEVILRCVPISNHLYFYWYRQILGQKVEFLVSFYNNEISEKSEIFDDQFSVERPDGSNFTLKIRSTKLEDSAMYFCASRGRIQETQYFGPGTRLLVL.

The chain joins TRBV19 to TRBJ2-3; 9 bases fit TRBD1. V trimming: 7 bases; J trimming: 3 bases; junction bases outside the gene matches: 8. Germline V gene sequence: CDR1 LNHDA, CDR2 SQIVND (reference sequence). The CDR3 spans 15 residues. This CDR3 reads CASTLGQGWTDTQYF. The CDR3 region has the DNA TGTGCCAGTACCCTGGGACAGGGTTGGACAGATACGCAGTATTTT.

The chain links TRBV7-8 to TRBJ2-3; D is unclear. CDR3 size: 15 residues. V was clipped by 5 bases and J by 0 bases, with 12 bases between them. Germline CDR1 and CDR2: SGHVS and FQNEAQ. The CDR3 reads CASSSPGSSTDTQYF. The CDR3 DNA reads TGTGCCAGCAGCAGTCCCGGTAGTAGCACAGATACGCAGTATTTT.

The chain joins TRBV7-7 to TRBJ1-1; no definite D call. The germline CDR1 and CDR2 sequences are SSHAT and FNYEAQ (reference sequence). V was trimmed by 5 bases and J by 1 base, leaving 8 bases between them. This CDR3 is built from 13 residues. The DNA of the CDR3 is TGTGCCAGCAGCCTTCAGCGGAACACTGAAGCTTTCTTT. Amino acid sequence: CASSLQRNTEAFF.

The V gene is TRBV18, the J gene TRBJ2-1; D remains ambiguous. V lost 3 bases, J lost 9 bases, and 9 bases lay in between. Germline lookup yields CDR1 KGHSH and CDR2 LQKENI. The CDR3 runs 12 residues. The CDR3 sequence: CASSPPLSEQFF. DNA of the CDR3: TGTGCCAGCTCACCGCCCCTGAGTGAGCAGTTCTTC. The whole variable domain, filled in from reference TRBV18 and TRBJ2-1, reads NAGVMQNPRHLVRRRGQEARLRCSPMKGHSHVYWYRQLPEEGLKFMVYLQKENIIDESGMPKERFSAEFPKEGPSILRIQQVVRGDSAAYFCASSPPLSEQFFGPGTRLTVL.

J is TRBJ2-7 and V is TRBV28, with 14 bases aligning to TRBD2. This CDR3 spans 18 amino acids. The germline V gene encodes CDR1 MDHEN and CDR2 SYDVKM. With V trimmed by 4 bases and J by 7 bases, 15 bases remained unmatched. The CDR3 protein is CASSSPLRLAGGPGEQYV. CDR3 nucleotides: TGTGCCAGCAGTTCCCCCCTTCGACTAGCGGGGGGGCCGGGTGAGCAGTACGTC.

The CDR3 here is CASSLDPGTYEQYV. The CDR3 region has the DNA TGTGCCAGCAGCTTAGACCCAGGGACCTACGAGCAGTACGTC. This chain uses TRBV7-9 with TRBJ2-7; D is possibly TRBD1 (5 bases). The CDR3 consists of 14 residues. The V end was cut by 1 base, the J end by 2 bases, with 9 bases between. Germline V gives CDR1 SEHNR, CDR2 FQNEAQ (reference sequence).

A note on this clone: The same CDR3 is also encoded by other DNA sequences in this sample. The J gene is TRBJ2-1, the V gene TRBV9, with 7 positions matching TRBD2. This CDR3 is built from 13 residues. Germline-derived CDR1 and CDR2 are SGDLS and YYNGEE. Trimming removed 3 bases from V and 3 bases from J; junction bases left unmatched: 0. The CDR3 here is CASSAGGYNEQFF. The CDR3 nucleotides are TGTGCCAGCAGCGCGGGGGGCTACAATGAGCAGTTCTTC. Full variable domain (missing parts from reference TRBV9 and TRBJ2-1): DSGVTQTPKHLITATGQRVTLRCSPRSGDLSVYWYQQSLDQGLQFLIQYYNGEERAKGNILERFSAQQFPDLHSELNLSSLELGDSALYFCASSAGGYNEQFFGPGTRLTVL.

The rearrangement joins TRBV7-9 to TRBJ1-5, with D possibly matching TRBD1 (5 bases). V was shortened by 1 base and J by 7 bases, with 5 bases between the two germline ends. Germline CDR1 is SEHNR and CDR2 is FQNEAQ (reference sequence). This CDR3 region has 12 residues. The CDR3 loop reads CASSLGGQPQHF. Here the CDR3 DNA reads TGTGCCAGCAGCTTAGGGGGGCAGCCCCAGCATTTT.

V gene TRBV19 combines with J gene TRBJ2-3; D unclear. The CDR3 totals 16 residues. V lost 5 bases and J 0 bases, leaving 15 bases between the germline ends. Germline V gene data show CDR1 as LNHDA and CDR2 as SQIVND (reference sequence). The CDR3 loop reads CASSALAVSSTDTQYF. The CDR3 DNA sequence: TGTGCCAGTAGTGCGCTCGCAGTCAGCAGCACAGATACGCAGTATTTT.

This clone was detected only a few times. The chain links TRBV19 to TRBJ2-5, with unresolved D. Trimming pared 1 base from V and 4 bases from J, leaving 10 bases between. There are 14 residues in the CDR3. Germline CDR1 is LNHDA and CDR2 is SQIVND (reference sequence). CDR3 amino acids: CASSIAAEVETQYF. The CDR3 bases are TGTGCCAGTAGTATAGCGGCGGAAGTAGAGACCCAGTACTTC.

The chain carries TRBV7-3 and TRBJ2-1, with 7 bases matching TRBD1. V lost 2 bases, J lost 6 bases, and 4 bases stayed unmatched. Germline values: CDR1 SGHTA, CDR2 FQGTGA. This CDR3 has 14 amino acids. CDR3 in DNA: TGTGCCAGCAGCTTAGGGACAGTGGGCAATGAGCAGTTCTTC. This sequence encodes CASSLGTVGNEQFF.

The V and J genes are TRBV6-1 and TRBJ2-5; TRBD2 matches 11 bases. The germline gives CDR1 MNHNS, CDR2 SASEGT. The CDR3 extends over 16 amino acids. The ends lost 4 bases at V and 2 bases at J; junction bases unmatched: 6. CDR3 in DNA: TGTGCCAGCAGTGCCCTAGCGGGGGGTGGGCAAGAGACCCAGTACTTC. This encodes CASSALAGGGQETQYF.

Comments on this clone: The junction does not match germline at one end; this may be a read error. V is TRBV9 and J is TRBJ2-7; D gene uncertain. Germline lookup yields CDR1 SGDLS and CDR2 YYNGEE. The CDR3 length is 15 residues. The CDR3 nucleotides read TGTGCCAGCAGTCCCTCAGGCCCCCCCTCCCACGAGCAGTACTTC. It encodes CASSPSGPPSHEQYF. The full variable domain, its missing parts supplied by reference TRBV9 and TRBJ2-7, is DSGVTQTPKHLITATGQRVTLRCSPRSGDLSVYWYQQSLDQGLQFLIQYYNGEERAKGNILERFSAQQFPDLHSELNLSSLELGDSALYFCASSPSGPPSHEQYFGPGTRLTVT.

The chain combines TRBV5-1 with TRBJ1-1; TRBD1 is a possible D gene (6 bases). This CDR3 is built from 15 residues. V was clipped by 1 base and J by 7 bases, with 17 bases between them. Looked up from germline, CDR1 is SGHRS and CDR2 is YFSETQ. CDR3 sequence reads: CASSLWRGRALEAFF. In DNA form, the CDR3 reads TGCGCCAGCAGCTTGTGGCGGGGGCGAGCCCTTGAAGCTTTCTTT. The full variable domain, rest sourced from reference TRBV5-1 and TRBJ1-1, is KAGVTQTPRYLIKTRGQQVTLSCSPISGHRSVSWYQQTPGQGLQFLFEYFSETQRNKGNFPGRFSGRQFSNSRSEMNVSTLELGDSALYLCASSLWRGRALEAFFGQGTRLTVV.